A selection of T cell receptor beta chains follows, all from one sample in a study of blood T cells in healthy people across ages. Using its own MiXCR run on the 5' RACE reads, TCRdb lists one record per CDR3 protein. Here the sample spans about 1.5 million distinct CDR3 sequences, approximately 42% being singletons. Sequenced input: blood. These receptors were obtained from a woman aged 18-35 years in good health. CDR3s include the opening cysteine and the closing phenylalanine or tryptophan. The D gene is left open where the match is weak. A clone size is listed for some rows: how often the clone was seen (once, few, many), or a class if it is expanded.

clone_size: .; d_call: .; v_call: TRBV6-6; j_call: TRBJ2-6; cdr3_aa: CASSTMDSGANVLTF; cdr3_nt: TGTGCCAGCAGTACTATGGACTCTGGGGCCAACGTCCTGACTTTC
clone_size: .; d_call: .; v_call: TRBV28; j_call: TRBJ2-1; cdr3_aa: CASGLQYNGQFF; cdr3_nt: TGTGCCAGCGGACTACAATACAATGGGCAGTTCTTC
clone_size: .; d_call: TRBD1; v_call: TRBV5-1; j_call: TRBJ2-3; cdr3_aa: CASSLEGQGLADTQYF; cdr3_nt: TGCGCCAGCAGCTTGGAAGGACAGGGGCTGGCAGATACGCAGTATTTT
clone_size: .; d_call: .; v_call: TRBV3-1; j_call: TRBJ2-7; cdr3_aa: CASSQESMGIEGEQYF; cdr3_nt: TGTGCCAGCAGCCAAGAGAGCATGGGCATAGAGGGCGAGCAGTACTTC
clone_size: .; d_call: TRBD2; v_call: TRBV12-3/TRBV12-4; j_call: TRBJ2-3; cdr3_aa: CASSLIGLAGGADTQYF; cdr3_nt: TGTGCCAGCAGTCTTATTGGGCTAGCGGGAGGCGCAGATACGCAGTATTTT
clone_size: .; d_call: TRBD1; v_call: TRBV3-1; j_call: TRBJ1-4; cdr3_aa: CASRARSWGRQGLNEKLFF; cdr3_nt: TGTGCCAGCAGAGCAAGATCTTGGGGTCGACAGGGCCTTAATGAAAAACTGTTTTTT
clone_size: .; d_call: .; v_call: TRBV3-1; j_call: TRBJ1-2; cdr3_aa: CASSQDRGTVYGYTF; cdr3_nt: TGTGCCAGCAGCCAAGATAGGGGGACCGTCTATGGCTACACCTTC
clone_size: few; d_call: TRBD1; v_call: TRBV10-3; j_call: TRBJ1-1; cdr3_aa: CAITLTGGTEAFF; cdr3_nt: TGTGCCATCACCCTGACAGGGGGCACTGAAGCTTTCTTT
clone_size: .; d_call: .; v_call: TRBV20-1; j_call: TRBJ2-1; cdr3_aa: CSARGDSQQFF; cdr3_nt: TGCAGTGCTAGAGGAGACAGTCAGCAGTTCTTC
clone_size: .; d_call: .; v_call: TRBV15; j_call: TRBJ1-2; cdr3_aa: CATSSPIDSLSYGYTF; cdr3_nt: TGTGCCACCAGCAGTCCAATCGACAGCCTGAGCTATGGCTACACCTTC
clone_size: .; d_call: TRBD2; v_call: TRBV15; j_call: TRBJ2-1; cdr3_aa: CATSRDPASGRGEQFF; cdr3_nt: TGTGCCACCAGCAGAGATCCCGCTAGCGGGAGAGGAGAGCAGTTCTTC
clone_size: .; d_call: .; v_call: TRBV6-2/TRBV6-3; j_call: TRBJ1-5; cdr3_aa: CASTGGHRVGQPQHF; cdr3_nt: TGTGCCAGCACCGGGGGGCACAGGGTCGGGCAGCCCCAGCATTTT
clone_size: .; d_call: TRBD1; v_call: TRBV10-3; j_call: TRBJ1-5; cdr3_aa: CAISESTGTGNQPQHF; cdr3_nt: TGTGCCATCAGTGAATCGACAGGGACAGGCAATCAGCCCCAGCATTTT
clone_size: few; d_call: .; v_call: TRBV6-8; j_call: TRBJ2-3; cdr3_aa: CASSYPPPRGAADTQYF; cdr3_nt: TGTGCCAGCAGTTACCCCCCACCCAGGGGCGCCGCAGATACGCAGTATTTT
clone_size: .; d_call: .; v_call: TRBV30; j_call: TRBJ2-3; cdr3_aa: CAWMGGNTQYF; cdr3_nt: TGTGCCTGGATGGGGGGAAATACGCAGTATTTT
clone_size: few; d_call: .; v_call: TRBV7-7; j_call: TRBJ2-1; cdr3_aa: CASSPGINTYNEQFF; cdr3_nt: TGTGCCAGCAGCCCCGGGATCAATACCTACAATGAGCAGTTCTTC
clone_size: .; d_call: .; v_call: TRBV7-2; j_call: TRBJ2-5; cdr3_aa: CASSWPGLPPETQYF; cdr3_nt: TGTGCCAGCAGCTGGCCGGGTCTCCCTCCGGAGACCCAGTACTTC
clone_size: .; d_call: .; v_call: TRBV7-2; j_call: TRBJ1-2; cdr3_aa: CASTPYRVGYGYTF; cdr3_nt: TGTGCCAGCACCCCTTATCGGGTGGGATATGGCTACACCTTC
clone_size: many; d_call: TRBD2; v_call: TRBV7-9; j_call: TRBJ2-1; cdr3_aa: CASSLPAGGSYNEQFF; cdr3_nt: TGTGCCAGCAGCTTACCAGCGGGGGGGTCCTACAATGAGCAGTTCTTC
clone_size: .; d_call: .; v_call: TRBV4-1; j_call: TRBJ1-2; cdr3_aa: CASSYPGRGMELYGYTF; cdr3_nt: TGCGCCAGCAGTTATCCCGGTCGGGGAATGGAACTCTATGGCTACACCTTC
clone_size: few; d_call: .; v_call: TRBV10-3; j_call: TRBJ2-7; cdr3_aa: CAISGSAATEQYF; cdr3_nt: TGTGCCATCAGTGGGAGTGCCGCTACGGAGCAGTACTTC
clone_size: .; d_call: TRBD1; v_call: TRBV7-7; j_call: TRBJ1-4; cdr3_aa: CASSPREGAGEKLFF; cdr3_nt: TGTGCTAGCAGCCCGAGGGAGGGGGCGGGTGAAAAACTGTTTTTT
clone_size: .; d_call: .; v_call: TRBV10-3; j_call: TRBJ1-2; cdr3_aa: CAISERGGYGYTF; cdr3_nt: TGTGCCATCAGTGAGCGTGGGGGCTATGGCTACACCTTC